The 16 T cell receptor beta chains given below trace back to one sample, sequenced in a study of T cell repertoires in cytomegalovirus infection. Which antigens these TCRs recognize remains unknown. MiXCR, run by TCRdb on the reads, gives a single entry per CDR3 protein. The top ten hold about 76% of the sample, which has approximately 100,000 distinct CDR3 sequences, approximately 45% seen once. The starting material was CD8+ T cells from cultured PBMCs, obtained from culture after CMV antigen stimulation. These receptors were taken from a human donor in good health (CMV status not recorded). Some clones in this sample may be carry-over from other donors' samples.

V usage is TRBV2 and J usage is TRBJ2-5; 8 nucleotides match TRBD2. From germline, CDR1 is SNHLY and CDR2 FYNNEI. The CDR3 extends over 15 amino acids. Trimming cost V 7 bases and J 1 base; bases outside gene matches: 8. The chain's CDR3 is CASTTGGLIQETQYF. CDR3 nucleotide sequence: TGTGCCAGCACGACGGGGGGGTTAATCCAAGAGACCCAGTACTTC.

This chain uses TRBV4-1 with TRBJ2-5, with 9 positions matching TRBD1. V lost 4 bases, J lost 0 bases, and 9 bases stayed unmatched. CDR3 size: 17 residues. Germline CDR1 is MGHRA and CDR2 is YSYEKL. The CDR3 spells CASSLRPGQGYQETQYF. Here the CDR3 DNA reads TGCGCCAGCAGCCTCCGACCGGGACAGGGCTACCAAGAGACCCAGTACTTC.

This clonotype has more than one count but fewer than ten. V is TRBV6-5 and J is TRBJ2-2; TRBD1 might be the D (6 bases). Germline CDR1 is MNHEY and CDR2 is SVGAGI. CDR3 size: 17 residues. V dropped 5 bases and J dropped 0 bases, with 16 bases sitting between them. CDR3 bases: TGTGCCAGCAGTACCTCCAGGGGTGCTACGAACACCGGGGAGCTGTTTTTT. Its translation: CASSTSRGATNTGELFF.

This clonotype was seen only a few times. The V call is TRBV6-1, the J call TRBJ1-2, with 8 bases matching TRBD1. This CDR3 region has 14 residues. V was clipped by 5 bases and J by 8 bases; unmatched bases: 10. The germline gives CDR1 MNHNS, CDR2 SASEGT. The CDR3 sequence: CASSNLDRAEGYTF. DNA of the CDR3: TGTGCCAGCAGTAACCTGGACAGGGCGGAAGGCTACACCTTC.

This clonotype showed up just a few times. The rearrangement links TRBV5-1 to TRBJ1-1, with 11 positions matching TRBD1. Trimming took 4 bases from V and 0 from J; bases not matched to a gene: 8. Germline CDR1 and CDR2: SGHRS and YFSETQ. There are 17 residues in the CDR3. The CDR3 here is CASSLGQGVGVNTEAFF. The CDR3 DNA is TGCGCCAGCAGCCTGGGACAGGGGGTTGGGGTGAACACTGAAGCTTTCTTT.

The chain links TRBV6-5 to TRBJ2-5, with 9 bases aligning to TRBD2. The CDR3 runs 17 residues. V gave up 6 bases and J gave up 4 bases; unmatched junction bases: 15. Germline values: CDR1 MNHEY, CDR2 SVGAGI. The CDR3 reads CASSTSERGARGETQYF. In DNA form, the CDR3 reads TGTGCCAGCAGCACCTCGGAGCGGGGGGCCAGAGGAGAGACCCAGTACTTC.

The J gene is TRBJ1-1, the V gene TRBV6-5; D is ambiguous. The CDR3 is 14 amino acids. CDR1 and CDR2 from the germline V gene are MNHEY and SVGAGI. V lost 2 bases, J lost 3 bases, and 10 bases lay in between. CDR3 residues: CASSYGERYTEAFF. Here the CDR3 DNA reads TGTGCCAGCAGTTACGGGGAGAGGTACACTGAAGCTTTCTTT.

The rearrangement links TRBV5-4 to TRBJ1-1; the D is unclear. The CDR3 length is 13 residues. Between the trimmed V and J ends, which lost 3 bases and 1 base, there was a span of 7 bases. Germline V gene lookup returns CDR1 SGHNT and CDR2 YYREEE (reference sequence). The CDR3 nucleotides are TGTGCCAGCAGCTCTTCGACGAACACTGAAGCTTTCTTT. Translating it yields CASSSSTNTEAFF.

This clonotype was detected a few times. The V call is TRBV27, the J call TRBJ2-3; possible D gene TRBD2, 5 bases. Germline assignment: CDR1 MNHEY and CDR2 SMNVEV (reference sequence). V gave up 8 bases and J gave up 2 bases, with 11 bases separating them. The CDR3 is 13 amino acids. The chain's CDR3 is CASLDSYTDTQYF. CDR3 nucleotide sequence: TGTGCCAGCCTGGACTCCTACACAGATACGCAGTATTTT.

This chain links TRBV6-5 with TRBJ2-3, with a possible D match to TRBD2 (5 bases). The V and J ends lost 6 bases and 6 bases respectively, with 19 bases between them. Germline V CDR1 and CDR2: MNHEY, SVGAGI. This CDR3 region has 15 residues. CDR3 region: CASRGTGIVSDTQYF. The CDR3 region has the DNA TGTGCCAGCAGAGGAACGGGAATAGTGAGTGATACGCAGTATTTT.

This chain connects TRBV27 to TRBJ2-1; 9 bases match TRBD1. Per germline, CDR1 MNHEY and CDR2 SMNVEV (reference sequence). After removal of 1 base from V and 5 bases from J, the junction contained 0 bases not matched to a gene. The CDR3 extends over 14 amino acids. Written as DNA, the CDR3 is TGTGCCAGCAGTTTATGGGACAGGGACAATGAGCAGTTCTTC. This codes for CASSLWDRDNEQFF.

The V call is TRBV27, the J call TRBJ1-5; D gene unclear. V dropped 3 bases and J dropped 0 bases, with 12 bases sitting between them. This CDR3 is built from 16 residues. CDR1 MNHEY and CDR2 SMNVEV come from the germline V gene (reference sequence). The DNA of the CDR3 is TGTGCCAGCAGTTTGGTCCGGGAGGATAGCAATCAGCCCCAGCATTTT. This sequence encodes CASSLVREDSNQPQHF.

In its sample, this clonotype was seen once. The genes are TRBV5-5 and TRBJ2-5; 7 nucleotides align to TRBD2. The CDR3 is 15 amino acids. The ends lost 2 bases at V and 3 bases at J; junction bases unmatched: 7. Germline CDR1 SGHKS, CDR2 YYEKEE (reference sequence). Here the CDR3 DNA reads TGTGCCAGCAGCTTTATTTTGCTAGCGGAAGAGACCCAGTACTTC. It codes for CASSFILLAEETQYF.

The CDR3 coding sequence is TGCAGCGTTGACGGCAGATCTAACTATGGCTACACCTTC. As protein: CSVDGRSNYGYTF. J is TRBJ1-2 and V is TRBV29-1; D not resolved. The CDR3 runs 13 residues. In germline, CDR1 is SQVTM, CDR2 ANQGSEA. V gave up 3 bases and J gave up 0 bases, with 8 bases separating them.

This clonotype was observed a few times. The chain is built from TRBV7-8 and TRBJ2-3; 8 bases map to TRBD1. This CDR3 has 13 amino acids. Germline V gives CDR1 SGHVS, CDR2 FQNEAQ. The V segment lost 5 bases and the J segment 9 bases; nucleotides outside the gene matches: 7. The DNA for the CDR3 is TGTGCCAGCAGCACAGGACAGGGTCGCACGCAGTATTTT. It is translated as CASSTGQGRTQYF.

The sample holds many counts of this clonotype. The chain uses TRBV7-6 and TRBJ1-1, with a weak D call TRBD1 (6 bases). The CDR3 consists of 13 residues. Deletions cut 1 base from V and 5 bases from J, with 8 bases between. Germline loops: CDR1 SGHVS, CDR2 FNYEAQ. The DNA for the CDR3 is TGTGCCAGCAGCTTAGACAGGGTTACTGAAGCTTTCTTT. Amino acid sequence: CASSLDRVTEAFF.